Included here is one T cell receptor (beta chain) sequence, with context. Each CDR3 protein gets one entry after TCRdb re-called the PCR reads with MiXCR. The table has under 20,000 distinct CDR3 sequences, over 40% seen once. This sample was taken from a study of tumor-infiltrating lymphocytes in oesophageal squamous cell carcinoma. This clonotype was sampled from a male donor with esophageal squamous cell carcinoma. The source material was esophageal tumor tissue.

CDR3 sequence reads: CASSHRYNEQFF. In DNA form, the CDR3 reads TGTGCCAGCAGCCACAGATACAATGAGCAGTTCTTC. The V gene is TRBV7-6, the J gene TRBJ2-5, with unresolved D. The end of the DNA is better explained by TRBJ2-1, so the J call may be wrong. The V gene's germline CDR1 is SGHVS and CDR2 FNYEAQ. This CDR3 contains 12 residues.